This TCR beta chain was recorded in a study of T cells in Graves' hyperthyroidism and ophthalmopathy. Study-level results: The model predicted ophthalmopathy a median approximately six months before onset.

This clonotype was seen only a few times. What it binds is unknown. Amplification of TCR beta CDR3 regions used RNA as the template. The HTBI primer set drove a first-round RT-PCR of the TCR CDR3. In TCRdb, the multiplex PCR reads were re-called with MiXCR into one record per CDR3 protein. Here the sample spans 700,000 or so distinct CDR3 sequences, 16% being singletons. This TCR derives from a young man with Graves' hyperthyroidism. The sequencing sample was made of blood.

CDR3 bases: TGTGCCAGCAGCTCCCAGGGGAACGTCAATGAAAAACTGTTTTTT. Protein sequence: CASSSQGNVNEKLFF. The chain employs TRBV28 and TRBJ1-4; tentative D call: TRBD1 (6 bases). This CDR3 is built from 15 residues. In germline, CDR1 is MDHEN, CDR2 SYDVKM. The V and J ends lost 6 bases and 5 bases respectively, with 16 bases between them.